A single sample is the source of the 17 T cell receptor beta chains below, sequenced in a study of T-cell reconstitution after alpha-beta-depleted transplantation in children. Researchers prepared the TCRbeta library using unique molecular identifiers, the study reports. TCRdb called the PCR reads again in MiXCR, with one record for every CDR3 protein. Among some 490,000 distinct CDR3 sequences listed, approximately 13% were seen once. Source: PBMCs from the stem cell graft donor, taken from the stem cell graft. All receptors derive from a human donor who donated a stem cell graft to a child with combined immunodeficiency.

The V call is TRBV12-3 or TRBV12-4, the J call TRBJ1-2, with a possible D match to TRBD1 (5 bases). V lost 4 bases to trimming and J lost 5 bases, with 11 bases between them. The CDR3 sequence is 13 residues long. The CDR3 DNA reads TGTGCCAGCAGTTCCGGGACCGCATATGGCTACACCTTC. Encoded protein: CASSSGTAYGYTF.

The V call is TRBV12-3 or TRBV12-4, the J call TRBJ2-1, with 10 nucleotides matching TRBD2. V was pared by 4 bases and J by 9 bases, with 9 bases of the junction left unmatched. The CDR3 is made up of 15 amino acids. This chain's CDR3 is CASSSLAGVIAEQFF. The CDR3 DNA is TGTGCCAGCAGTTCCCTAGCGGGAGTTATTGCTGAGCAGTTCTTC.

There are many counts of this clonotype. The chain combines TRBV27 with TRBJ2-5; a possible D gene is TRBD1 (5 bases). Germline loops: CDR1 MNHEY, CDR2 SMNVEV (reference sequence). Trimming cost V 5 bases and J 2 bases, with 9 bases left between them. The CDR3 totals 13 residues. DNA of the CDR3: TGTGCCAGCAGTAAAGGGGCTCAAGAGACCCAGTACTTC. Translating it yields CASSKGAQETQYF.

This clonotype was found once. The chain is built from TRBV20-1 and TRBJ2-1; 10 bases are shared with TRBD2. From germline, CDR1 is DFQATT and CDR2 SNEGSKA (reference sequence). The CDR3 is 18 amino acids. With V trimmed by 1 base and J by 6 bases, 15 bases remained unmatched. The DNA of the CDR3 is TGCAGTGCTAGAGGTCTACGGTTTCTAGCGGGGGACACCAATGAGCAGTTCTTC. Translating it yields CSARGLRFLAGDTNEQFF.

In its sample, this clonotype was seen a few times. V is TRBV25-1 and J is TRBJ1-1; no definite D call. Germline assignment: CDR1 MGHDK and CDR2 SYGVNS. Trimming shortened V by 6 bases and J by 4 bases, and 12 bases separated the two germline ends. The CDR3 length is 13 residues. The CDR3 region has the DNA TGTGCCAGCAGCCCAGGAATGGCCACTGAAGCTTTCTTT. It yields the protein CASSPGMATEAFF.

There are a few counts of this clonotype. Here the CDR3 reads CASSEGAGQYNEQFF. CDR3 DNA: TGTGCCAGCAGTGAAGGAGCGGGGCAATACAATGAGCAGTTCTTC. This sequence joins TRBV6-1 and TRBJ2-1, with 7 bases identical to TRBD2. In germline, CDR1 is MNHNS, CDR2 SASEGT. V gave up 1 base and J gave up 4 bases; unmatched junction bases: 4. CDR3 length equals 15 residues.

V gene TRBV11-2 combines with J gene TRBJ2-2, with TRBD2 as a possible D gene (7 bases). The germline V and J ends were trimmed by 3 bases and 0 bases, with 20 bases remaining between them. This CDR3 region has 19 residues. Germline lookup yields CDR1 SGHAT and CDR2 FQNNGV. CDR3 sequence: CASSFRGGAAFANTGELFF. CDR3 in DNA: TGTGCCAGCAGCTTTAGGGGGGGGGCCGCGTTCGCGAACACCGGGGAGCTGTTTTTT. The full variable domain, with the rest looked up from reference TRBV11-2 and TRBJ2-2, is EAGVAQSPRYKIIEKRQSVAFWCNPISGHATLYWYQQILGQGPKLLIQFQNNGVVDDSQLPKDRFSAERLKGVDSTLKIQPAKLEDSAVYLCASSFRGGAAFANTGELFFGEGSRLTVL.

This clonotype was detected a few times. This chain uses TRBV7-6 with TRBJ2-7; the match to TRBD2 covers 9 bases. The CDR3 is 16 residues long. The ends lost 0 bases at V and 5 bases at J; junction bases unmatched: 8. CDR1 SGHVS and CDR2 FNYEAQ come from the germline V gene. The CDR3 here is CASSLATSGLLDEQYF. The CDR3, as DNA: TGTGCCAGCAGCTTAGCGACTAGCGGCCTCCTGGACGAGCAGTACTTC.

This clonotype has a handful of counts. This rearrangement joins TRBV6-1 to TRBJ2-5, with TRBD2 matching over 10 bases. The J segment lost 2 bases and the V segment lost 7 bases, leaving 10 bases of the junction unmatched. This CDR3 has 16 residues. CDR1 and CDR2 from the germline V gene are MNHNS and SASEGT. DNA for the CDR3: TGTGCCAGCACAAGACGAGGACTAGCGGAGCAAGAGACCCAGTACTTC. The encoded protein is CASTRRGLAEQETQYF.

The gene calls are TRBV19 and TRBJ2-2, with 8 bases aligning to TRBD2. With 8 bases clipped from V and 3 bases from J, the junction kept 5 bases outside the gene matches. Germline V gene data show CDR1 as LNHDA and CDR2 as SQIVND (reference sequence). CDR3 length: 14 amino acids. The CDR3 nucleotides read TGTGCCAGTTATAGCGGGATTGACACCGGGGAGCTGTTTTTT. This encodes CASYSGIDTGELFF.

This clonotype was detected ten times or more. The rearrangement joins TRBV10-3 to TRBJ2-7, with D perhaps being TRBD1 or TRBD2 (7 bases each). The CDR3 is 16 residues long. The V and J ends lost 0 bases and 2 bases respectively, with 14 bases between them. The V gene's germline CDR1 is ENHRY and CDR2 SYGVKD. The CDR3 loop is CAISESRGGFAYEQYF. Written as DNA, the CDR3 is TGTGCCATCAGTGAGTCCAGGGGGGGCTTCGCCTACGAGCAGTACTTC.

In this sample, this clonotype turned up many times. The V call is TRBV5-1, the J call TRBJ1-1, with 8 bases fitting TRBD1. Germline lookup yields CDR1 SGHRS and CDR2 YFSETQ. V lost 2 bases, J lost 4 bases, and 7 bases stayed unmatched. The CDR3 length is 15 residues. In DNA form, the CDR3 reads TGCGCCAGCAGCTTCGATGCAGGGGGCGTCACTGAAGCTTTCTTT. Its translation is CASSFDAGGVTEAFF.

CDR3 sequence reads: CASSPTGGLSTGELFF. DNA for the CDR3: TGTGCCAGCAGCCCGACAGGGGGCTTGAGCACCGGGGAGCTGTTTTTT. V and J are TRBV5-5 and TRBJ2-2, with 10 bases fitting TRBD1. V gave up 4 bases and J gave up 4 bases; unmatched junction bases: 7. This CDR3 contains 16 residues. Germline V lookup: CDR1 SGHKS, CDR2 YYEKEE (reference sequence).

This clonotype was counted many times. The chain joins TRBV7-3 to TRBJ2-3, with D possibly matching TRBD2 (5 bases). There are 14 residues in the CDR3. Germline CDR1 SGHTA, CDR2 FQGTGA. Trimming removed 3 bases from V and 0 bases from J, with 7 bases in between. CDR3 sequence: CASSFRDSTDTQYF. The CDR3 DNA sequence: TGTGCCAGCAGCTTTCGGGATAGCACAGATACGCAGTATTTT.

This rearrangement joins TRBV5-8 to TRBJ2-1; 7 nucleotides line up with TRBD2. V lost 4 bases to trimming and J lost 10 bases; unmatched junction nucleotides: 17. This CDR3 has 16 amino acids. CDR1 and CDR2 (germline): SGHTS, YDEGEE. The CDR3 protein is CASSPGVLSGVGEQFF. CDR3 in DNA: TGTGCCAGCAGCCCTGGGGTCCTCAGCGGGGTAGGGGAGCAGTTCTTC.

The table lists this clonotype with a few counts. The V and J genes are TRBV7-9 and TRBJ2-1; 11 positions match TRBD2. Trimming took 5 bases from V and 8 from J; bases not matched to a gene: 11. CDR3 length equals 16 residues. Germline loops: CDR1 SEHNR, CDR2 FQNEAQ (reference sequence). CDR3 in DNA: TGTGCCAGCAGCAACCTAGCGGGGGGCACTTGGGATGAGCAGTTCTTC. Protein: CASSNLAGGTWDEQFF.

This sequence joins TRBV20-1 and TRBJ2-5; D remains ambiguous. The CDR3 has 13 residues. The V gene's germline CDR1 is DFQATT and CDR2 SNEGSKA (reference sequence). V shed 1 base and J shed 2 bases, with 8 bases lying between them. CDR3 in amino acids: CSARATAQETQYF. The DNA of the CDR3 is TGCAGTGCTAGAGCAACAGCACAAGAGACCCAGTACTTC.